The rows below give T cell receptor beta chains drawn from one sample of a study of CD8 T cells in ankylosing spondylitis. TCRdb passed the 5' RACE reads through MiXCR, listing each CDR3 protein once. The sample yields some 220,000 distinct CDR3 sequences, around 8% seen once. Material for sequencing was blood, either unsorted or a sorted T cell fraction (not recorded which). The source of these receptors is a female donor with ankylosing spondylitis or in good health (not recorded which). Each CDR3 is given with its conserved first and last residue. Each record gives: V gene, clone size, J gene, D gene, CDR3 protein, CDR3 DNA. A D gene is named only where the DNA matches it firmly. The size of a clone is reported for some rows only, either as once, few or many, or as a class for expanded clones.

v_call: TRBV4-1
clone_size: many
j_call: TRBJ2-7
d_call: TRBD2
cdr3_aa: CASSRREGGPYEQYF
cdr3_nt: TGCGCCAGCAGCCGACGGGAGGGGGGGCCGTACGAGCAGTACTTC

v_call: TRBV5-6
clone_size: many
j_call: TRBJ2-3
d_call: TRBD2
cdr3_aa: CASSHRLAGGTDTQYF
cdr3_nt: TGTGCCAGCAGCCACCGACTAGCGGGAGGCACCGATACGCAGTATTTT

v_call: TRBV12-3/TRBV12-4
clone_size: many
j_call: TRBJ2-3
d_call: TRBD2
cdr3_aa: CASSLASTSGATDTQYF
cdr3_nt: TGTGCCAGCAGTTTAGCCTCCACTAGCGGGGCCACAGATACGCAGTATTTT

v_call: TRBV20-1
clone_size: many
j_call: TRBJ2-1
d_call: TRBD2
cdr3_aa: CSARGTSGRAKNEQFF
cdr3_nt: TGCAGTGCTAGGGGAACTAGCGGGAGGGCCAAAAATGAGCAGTTCTTC

v_call: TRBV20-1
clone_size: many
j_call: TRBJ2-7
d_call: TRBD1
cdr3_aa: CSAQGVGTGEYEQYF
cdr3_nt: TGCAGTGCTCAAGGCGTGGGGACAGGGGAATACGAGCAGTACTTC

v_call: TRBV7-6
clone_size: many
j_call: TRBJ1-6
d_call: TRBD1
cdr3_aa: CASSSTGENSPLHF
cdr3_nt: TGTGCCAGCAGCTCCACAGGGGAAAATTCACCCCTCCACTTT

v_call: TRBV11-2
clone_size: many
j_call: TRBJ2-3
d_call: TRBD2
cdr3_aa: CASSILAGADTQYF
cdr3_nt: TGTGCCAGCAGCATACTAGCGGGAGCGGATACGCAGTATTTT

v_call: TRBV12-3/TRBV12-4
clone_size: many
j_call: TRBJ2-1
d_call: TRBD2
cdr3_aa: CASSLAWSGLAGRDEQFF
cdr3_nt: TGTGCCAGCAGTTTAGCGTGGAGTGGACTAGCGGGCCGCGATGAGCAGTTCTTC

v_call: TRBV4-3
clone_size: .
j_call: TRBJ1-2
d_call: .
cdr3_aa: CASSQDRGPLYGYTF
cdr3_nt: TGCGCCAGCAGCCAAGATCGGGGACCCCTCTATGGCTACACCTTC

v_call: TRBV7-2
clone_size: many
j_call: TRBJ2-5
d_call: TRBD2
cdr3_aa: CASSLGLAVQETQYF
cdr3_nt: TGTGCCAGCAGCTTAGGTCTAGCGGTTCAAGAGACCCAGTACTTC

v_call: TRBV6-2/TRBV6-3
clone_size: many
j_call: TRBJ2-5
d_call: .
cdr3_aa: CASSYETQYF
cdr3_nt: TGTGCCAGCAGTTACGAGACCCAGTACTTC

v_call: TRBV7-2
clone_size: many
j_call: TRBJ1-1
d_call: .
cdr3_aa: CASSLEEGFTEAFF
cdr3_nt: TGTGCCAGCAGCTTAGAGGAGGGGTTTACTGAAGCTTTCTTT

v_call: TRBV19
clone_size: .
j_call: TRBJ2-2
d_call: TRBD2
cdr3_aa: CASGEQAGADGELFF
cdr3_nt: TGTGCCAGCGGGGAGCAAGCGGGAGCGGACGGGGAGCTGTTTTTT

v_call: TRBV9
clone_size: many
j_call: TRBJ2-3
d_call: .
cdr3_aa: CASSVDPTGGTASTDTQYF
cdr3_nt: TGTGCCAGCAGCGTAGATCCCACCGGCGGAACTGCTAGCACAGATACGCAGTATTTT

v_call: TRBV6-1
clone_size: many
j_call: TRBJ2-2
d_call: TRBD2
cdr3_aa: CASRRAGLAGEVGELFF
cdr3_nt: TGTGCCAGCAGGCGCGCGGGACTAGCGGGAGAGGTCGGGGAGCTGTTTTTT

v_call: TRBV6-1
clone_size: many
j_call: TRBJ2-7
d_call: TRBD2
cdr3_aa: CASKSFTGTSGYEQYF
cdr3_nt: TGTGCCAGCAAGAGTTTCACCGGGACTAGCGGCTACGAGCAGTACTTC

v_call: TRBV3-1
clone_size: .
j_call: TRBJ2-7
d_call: TRBD2
cdr3_aa: CATSHGWGTSGKGDEQYF
cdr3_nt: TGTGCCACCAGCCACGGTTGGGGGACTAGCGGGAAAGGTGACGAGCAGTACTTC

v_call: TRBV6-2/TRBV6-3
clone_size: many
j_call: TRBJ1-1
d_call: TRBD1
cdr3_aa: CASRRDRNTEAFF
cdr3_nt: TGTGCCAGCAGGAGGGACAGGAACACTGAAGCTTTCTTT

v_call: TRBV7-8
clone_size: many
j_call: TRBJ1-4
d_call: .
cdr3_aa: CASTGAEKLFF
cdr3_nt: TGTGCCAGCACCGGGGCTGAAAAACTGTTTTTT

v_call: TRBV4-2
clone_size: many
j_call: TRBJ2-3
d_call: .
cdr3_aa: CASSQDPPPQYF
cdr3_nt: TGTGCCAGCAGCCAGGACCCGCCGCCGCAGTATTTT

v_call: TRBV3-1
clone_size: many
j_call: TRBJ2-7
d_call: TRBD2
cdr3_aa: CASSQDFSGGVAQYF
cdr3_nt: TGTGCCAGCAGCCAAGATTTTTCGGGAGGGGTGGCGCAGTACTTC

v_call: TRBV6-4
clone_size: many
j_call: TRBJ2-1
d_call: .
cdr3_aa: CASSESINNEQFF
cdr3_nt: TGTGCCAGCAGTGAGTCGATAAACAATGAGCAGTTCTTC

v_call: TRBV6-5
clone_size: many
j_call: TRBJ1-4
d_call: .
cdr3_aa: CASSYGDQRGKLFF
cdr3_nt: TGTGCCAGCAGTTACGGGGACCAAAGGGGAAAACTGTTTTTT

v_call: TRBV11-2
clone_size: few
j_call: TRBJ2-3
d_call: TRBD2
cdr3_aa: CASSSTGTSGFWVSTDTQYF
cdr3_nt: TGTGCCAGCAGCTCGACTGGGACTAGCGGTTTTTGGGTTAGCACAGATACGCAGTATTTT

v_call: TRBV6-1
clone_size: few
j_call: TRBJ2-1
d_call: TRBD2
cdr3_aa: CAIAKGLAGGGNEQFF
cdr3_nt: TGTGCCATCGCTAAGGGGCTAGCGGGAGGGGGGAATGAGCAGTTCTTC

v_call: TRBV5-5
clone_size: many
j_call: TRBJ2-2
d_call: .
cdr3_aa: CASSLARGPQTGELFF
cdr3_nt: TGTGCCAGCAGCTTGGCCCGGGGGCCCCAGACCGGGGAGCTGTTTTTT

v_call: TRBV2
clone_size: many
j_call: TRBJ2-5
d_call: .
cdr3_aa: CASSAEGGETQYF
cdr3_nt: TGTGCCAGCAGTGCGGAGGGGGGCGAGACCCAGTACTTC

v_call: TRBV20-1
clone_size: many
j_call: TRBJ2-3
d_call: TRBD2
cdr3_aa: CSADLAGGPDTQYF
cdr3_nt: TGCAGTGCTGACCTAGCGGGAGGTCCAGATACGCAGTATTTT

v_call: TRBV29-1
clone_size: many
j_call: TRBJ2-7
d_call: TRBD1
cdr3_aa: CSVGTQGVSPGEQYF
cdr3_nt: TGCAGCGTCGGAACACAGGGGGTTTCGCCTGGGGAGCAGTACTTC

v_call: TRBV12-5
clone_size: many
j_call: TRBJ2-6
d_call: .
cdr3_aa: CASGFTSDSLSWANVLTF
cdr3_nt: TGTGCTAGTGGCTTTACCTCGGACAGCCTCTCTTGGGCCAACGTCCTGACTTTC

v_call: TRBV12-3/TRBV12-4
clone_size: many
j_call: TRBJ1-1
d_call: TRBD1
cdr3_aa: CASTLRQGAETEAFF
cdr3_nt: TGTGCCAGCACCTTACGACAGGGGGCAGAAACTGAAGCTTTCTTT

v_call: TRBV5-5
clone_size: many
j_call: TRBJ1-1
d_call: .
cdr3_aa: CASSDERGTTEAFF
cdr3_nt: TGTGCCAGCAGCGACGAAAGGGGGACCACTGAAGCTTTCTTT

v_call: TRBV19
clone_size: .
j_call: TRBJ2-6
d_call: .
cdr3_aa: CASSGITGANVLTF
cdr3_nt: TGTGCCAGTAGTGGGATCACTGGGGCCAACGTCCTGACTTTC

v_call: TRBV12-3/TRBV12-4
clone_size: many
j_call: TRBJ2-4
d_call: .
cdr3_aa: CASSLGSGLAKNIQYF
cdr3_nt: TGTGCCAGCAGTTTGGGTAGCGGCCTAGCCAAAAACATTCAGTACTTC

v_call: TRBV12-3/TRBV12-4
clone_size: many
j_call: TRBJ1-2
d_call: .
cdr3_aa: CASSLGLGPGFGYTF
cdr3_nt: TGTGCCAGCAGTTTAGGGCTCGGCCCAGGGTTTGGCTACACCTTC

v_call: TRBV20-1
clone_size: many
j_call: TRBJ1-5
d_call: .
cdr3_aa: CSARDQGQPQHF
cdr3_nt: TGCAGTGCTAGAGATCAGGGTCAGCCCCAGCATTTT

v_call: TRBV10-3
clone_size: many
j_call: TRBJ2-1
d_call: .
cdr3_aa: CAISESLVLEQFF
cdr3_nt: TGTGCCATCAGTGAGTCCTTAGTTCTTGAGCAGTTCTTC

v_call: TRBV29-1
clone_size: many
j_call: TRBJ2-3
d_call: TRBD2
cdr3_aa: CSQTASGSTDTQYF
cdr3_nt: TGCAGCCAAACCGCTAGCGGGAGCACAGATACGCAGTATTTT

v_call: TRBV5-1
clone_size: many
j_call: TRBJ2-2
d_call: TRBD1
cdr3_aa: CASTRQGATGELFF
cdr3_nt: TGCGCCAGCACTCGGCAGGGGGCGACCGGGGAGCTGTTTTTT

v_call: TRBV29-1
clone_size: many
j_call: TRBJ2-1
d_call: .
cdr3_aa: CSADRAAETEQFF
cdr3_nt: TGCAGCGCTGACCGGGCCGCTGAAACTGAGCAGTTCTTC

v_call: TRBV29-1
clone_size: few
j_call: TRBJ2-3
d_call: .
cdr3_aa: CSVEPSRGADTQYF
cdr3_nt: TGCAGCGTTGAGCCCAGCCGAGGGGCAGATACGCAGTATTTT

v_call: TRBV5-1
clone_size: many
j_call: TRBJ2-5
d_call: TRBD2
cdr3_aa: CASSLVLAGYQETQYF
cdr3_nt: TGCGCCAGCAGCTTGGTTCTAGCGGGTTACCAAGAGACCCAGTACTTC

v_call: TRBV11-2
clone_size: many
j_call: TRBJ2-1
d_call: TRBD2
cdr3_aa: CASSLGRKLAGSSYNEQFF
cdr3_nt: TGTGCCAGCAGCTTAGGACGGAAACTAGCGGGAAGCTCCTACAATGAGCAGTTCTTC

v_call: TRBV20-1
clone_size: many
j_call: TRBJ2-7
d_call: .
cdr3_aa: CSARVRGYEQYF
cdr3_nt: TGCAGTGCTAGAGTACGGGGCTACGAGCAGTACTTC

v_call: TRBV29-1
clone_size: .
j_call: TRBJ2-1
d_call: TRBD2
cdr3_aa: CSVRLANEQFF
cdr3_nt: TGCAGCGTTCGACTAGCGAATGAGCAGTTCTTC

v_call: TRBV13
clone_size: many
j_call: TRBJ2-7
d_call: .
cdr3_aa: CASSLGQGHDVYEQYF
cdr3_nt: TGTGCCAGCAGCTTAGGCCAAGGGCACGATGTCTACGAGCAGTACTTC

v_call: TRBV20-1
clone_size: few
j_call: TRBJ1-2
d_call: .
cdr3_aa: CSARGQGNGYTF
cdr3_nt: TGCAGTGCTAGAGGGCAGGGGAATGGCTACACCTTC

v_call: TRBV28
clone_size: many
j_call: TRBJ2-5
d_call: .
cdr3_aa: CASSLLSSSETQYF
cdr3_nt: TGTGCCAGCAGTTTATTGTCTAGCTCCGAGACCCAGTACTTC

v_call: TRBV20-1
clone_size: many
j_call: TRBJ2-7
d_call: TRBD2
cdr3_aa: CSAHASGSYEQYF
cdr3_nt: TGCAGTGCTCATGCTAGCGGGAGCTACGAGCAGTACTTC

v_call: TRBV12-3/TRBV12-4
clone_size: many
j_call: TRBJ2-5
d_call: TRBD2
cdr3_aa: CASSWGTPGGQYF
cdr3_nt: TGTGCCAGCAGTTGGGGGACCCCGGGGGGCCAGTACTTC

v_call: TRBV20-1
clone_size: many
j_call: TRBJ1-2
d_call: TRBD1
cdr3_aa: CSAGGQGRGDGYGYTF
cdr3_nt: TGCAGTGCTGGAGGACAGGGACGGGGCGACGGCTATGGCTACACCTTC

v_call: TRBV6-1
clone_size: .
j_call: TRBJ2-2
d_call: .
cdr3_aa: CASSEALRSGNTGELFF
cdr3_nt: TGTGCCAGCAGTGAAGCGCTAAGGAGCGGGAACACCGGGGAGCTGTTTTTT

v_call: TRBV5-1
clone_size: many
j_call: TRBJ2-1
d_call: TRBD2
cdr3_aa: CASSLPSGLASPEQFF
cdr3_nt: TGCGCCAGCAGCTTGCCGTCCGGACTAGCCTCGCCTGAGCAGTTCTTC

v_call: TRBV7-9
clone_size: many
j_call: TRBJ2-2
d_call: .
cdr3_aa: CASSLRAGELFF
cdr3_nt: TGTGCCAGCAGCTTGAGGGCCGGGGAGCTGTTTTTT

v_call: TRBV30
clone_size: many
j_call: TRBJ1-1
d_call: .
cdr3_aa: CAWNRQVVTEAFF
cdr3_nt: TGTGCCTGGAATCGGCAGGTTGTAACTGAAGCTTTCTTT